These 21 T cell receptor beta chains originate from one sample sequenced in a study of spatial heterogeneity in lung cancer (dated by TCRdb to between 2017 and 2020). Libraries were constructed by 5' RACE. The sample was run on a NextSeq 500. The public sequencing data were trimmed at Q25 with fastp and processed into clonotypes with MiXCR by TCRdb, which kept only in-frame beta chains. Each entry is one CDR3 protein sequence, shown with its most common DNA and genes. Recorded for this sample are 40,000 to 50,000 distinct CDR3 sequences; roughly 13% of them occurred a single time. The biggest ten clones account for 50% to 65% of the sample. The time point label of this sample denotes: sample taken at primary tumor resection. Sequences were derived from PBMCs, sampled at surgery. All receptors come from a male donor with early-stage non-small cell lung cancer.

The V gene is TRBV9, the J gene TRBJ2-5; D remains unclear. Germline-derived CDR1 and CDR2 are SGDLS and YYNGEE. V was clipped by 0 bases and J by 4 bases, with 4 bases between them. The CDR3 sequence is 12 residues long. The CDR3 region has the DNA TGTGCCAGCAGCGTAGTCGGAGAGACCCAGTACTTC. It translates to CASSVVGETQYF.

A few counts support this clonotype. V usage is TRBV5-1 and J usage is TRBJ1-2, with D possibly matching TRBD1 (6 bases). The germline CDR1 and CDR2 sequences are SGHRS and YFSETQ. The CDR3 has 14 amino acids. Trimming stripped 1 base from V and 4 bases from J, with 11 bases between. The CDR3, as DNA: TGCGCCAGCAGCTTGTCCATAGGGGGCTATGGCTACACCTTC. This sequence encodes CASSLSIGGYGYTF. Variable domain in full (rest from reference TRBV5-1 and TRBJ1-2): KAGVTQTPRYLIKTRGQQVTLSCSPISGHRSVSWYQQTPGQGLQFLFEYFSETQRNKGNFPGRFSGRQFSNSRSEMNVSTLELGDSALYLCASSLSIGGYGYTFGSGTRLTVV.

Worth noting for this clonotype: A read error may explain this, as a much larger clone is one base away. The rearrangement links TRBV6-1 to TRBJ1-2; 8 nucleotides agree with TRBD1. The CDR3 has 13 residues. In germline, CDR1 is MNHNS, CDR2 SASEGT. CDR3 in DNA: TGTACCACCAGCCCAGGGGGCCGCTATGGCTACACCTTC. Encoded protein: CTTSPGGRYGYTF.

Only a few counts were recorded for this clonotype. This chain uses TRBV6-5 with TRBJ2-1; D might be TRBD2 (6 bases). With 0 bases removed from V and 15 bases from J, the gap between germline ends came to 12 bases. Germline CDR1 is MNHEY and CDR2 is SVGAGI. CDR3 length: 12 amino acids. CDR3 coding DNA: TGTGCCAGCAGTTACTCCGCCGGACTACTGTTCTTC. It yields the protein CASSYSAGLLFF.

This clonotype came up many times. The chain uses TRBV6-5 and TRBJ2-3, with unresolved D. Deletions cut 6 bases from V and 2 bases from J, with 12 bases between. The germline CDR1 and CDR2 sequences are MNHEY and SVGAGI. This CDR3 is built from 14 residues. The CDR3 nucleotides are TGTGCCAGCAGAAAGGGCGGAGACACAGATACGCAGTATTTT. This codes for CASRKGGDTDTQYF.

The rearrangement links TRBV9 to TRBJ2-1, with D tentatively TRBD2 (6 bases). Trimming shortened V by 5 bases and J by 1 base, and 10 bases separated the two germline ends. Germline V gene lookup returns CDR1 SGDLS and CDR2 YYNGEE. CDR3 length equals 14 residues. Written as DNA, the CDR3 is TGTGCCAGCAGATCCCGGGGGTCCTACAATGAGCAGTTCTTC. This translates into CASRSRGSYNEQFF.

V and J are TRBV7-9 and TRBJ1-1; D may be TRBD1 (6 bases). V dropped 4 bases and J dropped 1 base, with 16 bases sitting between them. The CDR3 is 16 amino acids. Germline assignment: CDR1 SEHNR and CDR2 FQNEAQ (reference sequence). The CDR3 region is CASSSLTGRTNTEAFF. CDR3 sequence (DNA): TGTGCCAGCAGCTCTCTCACAGGGAGAACGAACACTGAAGCTTTCTTT.

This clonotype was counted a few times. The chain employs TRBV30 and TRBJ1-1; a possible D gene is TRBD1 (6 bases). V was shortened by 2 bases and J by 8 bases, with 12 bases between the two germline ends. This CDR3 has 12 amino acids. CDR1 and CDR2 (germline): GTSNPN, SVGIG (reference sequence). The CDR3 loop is CAWSLGGAEAFF. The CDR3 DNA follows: TGTGCCTGGAGTCTAGGGGGGGCCGAAGCTTTCTTT.

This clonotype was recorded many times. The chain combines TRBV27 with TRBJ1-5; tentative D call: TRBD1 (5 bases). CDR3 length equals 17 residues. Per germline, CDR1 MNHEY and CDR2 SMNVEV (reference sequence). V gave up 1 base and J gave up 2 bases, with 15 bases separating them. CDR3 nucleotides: TGTGCCAGCAGTTTATGGGCTCAGGGTCGGGGCAATCAGCCCCAGCATTTT. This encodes CASSLWAQGRGNQPQHF.

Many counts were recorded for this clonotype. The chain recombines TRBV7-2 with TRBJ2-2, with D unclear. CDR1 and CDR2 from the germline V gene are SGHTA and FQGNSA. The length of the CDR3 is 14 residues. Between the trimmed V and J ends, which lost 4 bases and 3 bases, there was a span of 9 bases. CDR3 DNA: TGTGCCAGCAGCTGGGCCGTCTACACCGGGGAGCTGTTTTTT. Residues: CASSWAVYTGELFF.

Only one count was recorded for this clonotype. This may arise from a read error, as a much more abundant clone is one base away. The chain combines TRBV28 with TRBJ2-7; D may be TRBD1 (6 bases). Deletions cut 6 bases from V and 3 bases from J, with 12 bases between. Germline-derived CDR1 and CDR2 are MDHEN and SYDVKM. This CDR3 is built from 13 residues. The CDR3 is CASSDPGDYEQYF. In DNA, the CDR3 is TGTGCCAGCAGCGACCCAGGGGACTACGAGCAGTACTTC.

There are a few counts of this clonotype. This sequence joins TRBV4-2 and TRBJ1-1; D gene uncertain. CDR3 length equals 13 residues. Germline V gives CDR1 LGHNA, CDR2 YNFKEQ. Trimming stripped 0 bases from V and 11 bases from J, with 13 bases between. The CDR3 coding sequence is TGTGCCAGCAGCCAAGATTCCCGTTTGGGCGCTTTCTTT. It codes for CASSQDSRLGAFF.

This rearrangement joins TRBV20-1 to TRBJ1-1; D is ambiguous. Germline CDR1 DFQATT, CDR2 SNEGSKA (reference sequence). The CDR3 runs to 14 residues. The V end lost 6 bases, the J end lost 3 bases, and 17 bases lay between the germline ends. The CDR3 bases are TGCAGTGCCCCTAGCCCCCACGCGGACACTGAAGCTTTCTTT. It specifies CSAPSPHADTEAFF.

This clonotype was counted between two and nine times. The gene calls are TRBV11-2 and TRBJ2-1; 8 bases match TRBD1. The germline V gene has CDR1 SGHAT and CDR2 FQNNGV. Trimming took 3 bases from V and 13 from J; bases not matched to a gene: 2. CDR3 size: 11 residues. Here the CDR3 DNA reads TGTGCCAGCAGCTTTGGGACAGGTCAGTTCTTC. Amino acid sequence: CASSFGTGQFF. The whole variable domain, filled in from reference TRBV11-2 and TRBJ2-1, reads EAGVAQSPRYKIIEKRQSVAFWCNPISGHATLYWYQQILGQGPKLLIQFQNNGVVDDSQLPKDRFSAERLKGVDSTLKIQPAKLEDSAVYLCASSFGTGQFFGPGTRLTVL.

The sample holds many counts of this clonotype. DNA for the CDR3: TGTGCCAGCAGCACGGGACTAGCGGAAGAGACCCAGTACTTC. Translated, it gives CASSTGLAEETQYF. The chain recombines TRBV7-8 with TRBJ2-5; 11 bases are a match to TRBD2. The CDR3 length is 14 residues. The germline V gene has CDR1 SGHVS and CDR2 FQNEAQ. Losses at the gene ends were 5 bases for V and 3 bases for J; bases not matched to a gene: 2.

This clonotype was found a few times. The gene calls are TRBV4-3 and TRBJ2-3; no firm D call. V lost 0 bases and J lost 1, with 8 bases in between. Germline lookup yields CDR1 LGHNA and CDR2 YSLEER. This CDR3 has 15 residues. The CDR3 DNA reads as TGCGCCAGCAGCCAAGATCCGCGCGGCACAGATACGCAGTATTTT. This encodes CASSQDPRGTDTQYF.

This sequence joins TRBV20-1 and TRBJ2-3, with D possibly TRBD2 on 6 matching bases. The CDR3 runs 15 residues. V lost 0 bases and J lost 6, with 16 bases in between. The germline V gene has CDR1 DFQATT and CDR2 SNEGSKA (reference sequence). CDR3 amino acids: CSARDPGGGLDTQYF. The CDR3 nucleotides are TGCAGTGCTAGAGATCCCGGAGGAGGGTTGGATACGCAGTATTTT.

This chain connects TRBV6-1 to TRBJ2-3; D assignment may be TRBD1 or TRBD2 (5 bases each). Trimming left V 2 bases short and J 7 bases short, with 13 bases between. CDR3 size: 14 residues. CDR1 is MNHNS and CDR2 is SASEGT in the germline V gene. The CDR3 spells CASSERGGTHTQYF. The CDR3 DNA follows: TGTGCCAGCAGTGAACGGGGCGGAACGCATACGCAGTATTTT.

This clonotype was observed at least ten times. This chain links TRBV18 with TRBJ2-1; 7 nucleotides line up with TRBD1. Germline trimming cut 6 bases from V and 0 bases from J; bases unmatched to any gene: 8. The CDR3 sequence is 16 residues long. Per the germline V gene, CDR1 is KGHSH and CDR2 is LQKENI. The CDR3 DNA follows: TGTGCCAGCTCCCCCAGGACAGGCAGCTCCTACAATGAGCAGTTCTTC. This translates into CASSPRTGSSYNEQFF.

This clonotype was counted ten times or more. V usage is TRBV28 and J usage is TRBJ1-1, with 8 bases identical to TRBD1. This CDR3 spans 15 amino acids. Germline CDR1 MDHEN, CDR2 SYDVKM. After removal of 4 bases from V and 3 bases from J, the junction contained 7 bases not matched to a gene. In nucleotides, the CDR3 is TGTGCCAGCAGTTACCAGGGGGCGGGGTACACTGAAGCTTTCTTT. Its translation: CASSYQGAGYTEAFF.

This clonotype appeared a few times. CDR3 in amino acids: CASSLGAVSYEQYF. The CDR3 bases are TGCGCCAGCAGCTTGGGGGCGGTTTCCTACGAGCAGTACTTC. The chain recombines TRBV5-1 with TRBJ2-7, with D unclear. CDR3 size: 14 residues. Germline V gives CDR1 SGHRS, CDR2 YFSETQ. Trimming pared 0 bases from V and 1 base from J, leaving 8 bases between.